The rows below give T cell receptor beta chains drawn from one sample of a study of cytomegalovirus exposure and HLA in healthy donors. Method: immunoSEQ multiplex PCR; TCRdb's copy keeps in-frame clones and lacks some. The sample lists 95,000 to 150,000 clones; around 80% were seen once. The sequencing input was PBMCs. The source is a young woman in good health and CMV-seronegative. The CDR3 runs from the conserved cysteine through the conserved F or W. A D gene is named only where the DNA matches it firmly. Clone size is given for some rows only: seen once, a few or many times, or a class if the clone is expanded.

D,V,J,size,CDR3,DNA
TRBD2,TRBV13,TRBJ2-5,few,CASSTGGVQSGKTQYF,TGTGCCAGCAGCACGGGAGGGGTACAGTCTGGAAAGACCCAGTACTTC
.,TRBV10-2,TRBJ2-7,.,CASEADEQYF,TGCGCCAGCGAGGCGGACGAGCAGTACTTC
.,TRBV30,TRBJ1-1,.,CAWSVQDTEAFF,TGTGCCTGGAGTGTACAGGACACTGAAGCTTTCTTT
.,TRBV10-1,TRBJ2-3,.,CASRGSPTDTQYF,TGCGCCAGCAGAGGGAGCCCCACAGATACGCAGTATTTT
TRBD1,TRBV19,TRBJ1-2,.,CASSIKGGSLGGYTF,TGTGCCAGTAGTATAAAAGGGGGCAGTCTCGGTGGCTACACCTTC
.,TRBV7-8,TRBJ2-7,.,CASSLGSSGRYEQYF,TGTGCCAGCAGCTTAGGGAGTAGCGGCCGCTACGAGCAGTACTTC
.,TRBV4-2,TRBJ2-7,.,CASSQGGGLGEQYF,TGTGCCAGCAGCCAAGGGGGGGGCTTAGGCGAGCAGTACTTC
TRBD1,TRBV5-1,TRBJ2-7,once,CASRFGTGQLYEQYF,TGCGCCAGCAGGTTCGGGACAGGGCAGTTATACGAGCAGTACTTC
.,TRBV27,TRBJ1-2,.,CASSPARDTSWKGYTF,TGTGCCAGCAGTCCTGCCCGGGACACCTCCTGGAAGGGCTACACCTTC
.,TRBV27,TRBJ1-1,.,CASSFSGADTEAFF,TGTGCCAGCAGTTTTAGTGGGGCTGACACTGAAGCTTTCTTT
TRBD1,TRBV7-2,TRBJ1-2,.,CASTQGGRNYGYTF,TGTGCCAGCACCCAGGGGGGAAGGAACTATGGCTACACCTTC
TRBD1,TRBV6-6,TRBJ1-5,.,CASSRDRTDQPQHF,TGTGCCAGCAGTCGGGACAGGACCGATCAGCCCCAGCATTTT
TRBD1,TRBV4-1,TRBJ1-2,.,CASSQDPGQTTGYGYTF,TGCGCCAGCAGCCAAGATCCGGGACAGACCACCGGCTATGGCTACACCTTC
.,TRBV12-2,TRBJ2-2,.,CASRLRGFAGSANTGELFF,TGTGCAAGTCGCTTACGGGGCTTCGCGGGGAGTGCGAACACCGGGGAGCTGTTTTTT
TRBD1,TRBV4-2,TRBJ1-1,.,CASSQGPRDRGDTEAFF,TGTGCCAGCAGCCAAGGCCCCCGGGACAGGGGGGACACTGAAGCTTTCTTT
TRBD2,TRBV5-5,TRBJ2-1,.,CASSLGLAGHNEQFF,TGTGCCAGCAGCTTGGGTCTAGCGGGCCACAATGAGCAGTTCTTC
.,TRBV11-2,TRBJ2-3,.,CASSPGLASTDTQYF,TGTGCCAGCAGCCCGGGACTCGCTAGCACAGATACGCAGTATTTT
TRBD1,TRBV30,TRBJ1-5,.,CAWSMDRVQPQHF,TGTGCCTGGAGTATGGACAGGGTGCAGCCCCAGCATTTT
.,TRBV6-1,TRBJ2-2,.,CASGGRLKNTGELFF,TGTGCCAGCGGCGGCCGACTAAAAAACACCGGGGAGCTGTTTTTT
TRBD1,TRBV30,TRBJ1-2,.,CAGSGTGRFGYTF,TGTGCCGGATCCGGGACAGGGAGGTTCGGCTACACCTTC
TRBD1,TRBV2,TRBJ2-5,once,CASTPGQVQETQYF,TGTGCCAGCACTCCGGGACAGGTTCAAGAGACCCAGTACTTC
TRBD2,TRBV6-5,TRBJ2-1,few,CASGQRGVFNEQFF,TGTGCCAGCGGCCAGCGGGGGGTATTCAATGAGCAGTTCTTC
TRBD1,TRBV5-6,TRBJ2-2,.,CASSFLDRAAGELFF,TGTGCCAGCAGCTTCCTGGACAGGGCAGCCGGGGAGCTGTTTTTT
.,TRBV29-1,TRBJ2-1,.,CSSPIEPGNEQFF,TGCAGCTCTCCGATAGAACCCGGCAATGAGCAGTTCTTC
.,TRBV7-8,TRBJ1-1,.,CASSPQTGFWTEAFF,TGTGCCAGCAGCCCACAGACAGGCTTTTGGACTGAAGCTTTCTTT
TRBD1,TRBV5-1,TRBJ1-2,.,CASSGRQGNYGYTF,TGCGCCAGCAGCGGCCGACAGGGTAACTATGGCTACACCTTC
TRBD2,TRBV15,TRBJ2-2,.,CATSSSGETGELFF,TGTGCCACCAGTTCTAGCGGGGAGACCGGGGAGCTGTTTTTT
.,TRBV5-6,TRBJ2-7,few,CASSTPRGAALDEQYF,TGTGCCAGCAGCACCCCCCGGGGGGCGGCACTAGACGAGCAGTACTTC
TRBD2,TRBV12-5,TRBJ2-7,.,CASGSPITSGLNYEQYF,TGTGCTAGTGGTTCCCCCATCACTAGCGGGCTAAACTACGAGCAGTACTTC
TRBD1,TRBV19,TRBJ1-1,.,CATTPGQGAFAEAFF,TGTGCCACCACTCCGGGCCAGGGGGCGTTCGCTGAAGCTTTCTTT
.,TRBV10-3,TRBJ2-3,few,CAIGPRGSHTQYF,TGTGCCATCGGACCCAGGGGTTCACATACGCAGTATTTT